This TCR beta chain stems from a study of PD-1 blockade in classical Hodgkin lymphoma. Study results and limitations: Healthy donors reportedly exceeded newly diagnosed patients in baseline TCR diversity.

Time point: newly diagnosed, previously untreated cHL patient sample. V shed 3 bases, J shed 4 bases, and the junction held 4 bases outside the gene matches. Germline loops: CDR1 LNHNV, CDR2 YYDKDF (reference sequence). CDR3 length: 14 amino acids. Here immunoSEQ multiplex PCR was the method, and the copy in TCRdb shows in-frame clones only, minus some. Of around 17,000 clones in the sample, roughly 86% were seen once. As concerns this clone: Antigen: not known.

V is TRBV15 and J is TRBJ2-7, with TRBD1 matching 9 bases. The sequencing sample was made of peripheral blood mononuclear cells (PBMCs). The receptor was derived from a human donor with classical Hodgkin lymphoma. As DNA, the CDR3 is TGTGCCACCAGCAGCGGGACAGGGCCATACGAGCAGTACTTC. This encodes CATSSGTGPYEQYF.